Given below is one T cell receptor beta chain in context. Its antigen is not identified. Donors counted as nominally healthy when sampled, yet unrecorded immune exposures were likely. Trimming stripped 5 bases from V and 3 bases from J, with 13 bases between. This CDR3 comprises 15 residues. The germline CDR1 and CDR2 sequences are SGHNT and YENEEA. Primers included in the PCR were 60 Vbeta and 13 Jbeta primers. The data were produced by immunoSEQ multiplex PCR, yet TCRdb's version contains in-frame clones alone and is incomplete. Of approximately 190,000 clones in the sample, 70% to 90% were seen once. These data are taken from a study of cytomegalovirus exposure and HLA in healthy donors. Study-wide points: Reportedly, HLA-A and HLA-B alleles of most subjects were accurately predicted from TCR beta.

This chain links TRBV11-3 with TRBJ1-4, with D maybe TRBD1 (5 bases). Material for sequencing was PBMCs. This receptor was identified in a young woman in good health and CMV-seropositive. Here the CDR3 reads CASSREGFANEKLFF. In nucleotides, the CDR3 is TGTGCCAGCAGCCGGGAGGGGTTTGCTAATGAAAAACTGTTTTTT. Looking up the rest from reference TRBV11-3 and TRBJ1-4 gives the full variable domain: EAGVVQSPRYKIIEKKQPVAFWCNPISGHNTLYWYLQNLGQGPELLIRYENEEAVDDSQLPKDRFSAERLKGVDSTLKIQPAELGDSAVYLCASSREGFANEKLFFGSGTQLSVL.